The sequence of this T cell receptor beta chain was determined in a study of T cells in Graves' hyperthyroidism and ophthalmopathy. Study-wide results and limits: Peripheral blood also featured most of the thyroid clonotypes expanded above 0.001. A model using 13 V-J features told ophthalmopathy apart from stable hyperthyroidism.

V shed 5 bases, J shed 6 bases, and the junction held 7 bases outside the gene matches. Per germline, CDR1 SGHTA and CDR2 FQGNSA. This CDR3 is built from 17 residues. Researchers amplified the TCR beta CDR3 regions from RNA transcripts. The TCR CDR3 first-round RT-PCR relied on the HTBI primer set. From the multiplex PCR reads, TCRdb called clonotypes with MiXCR, one entry per CDR3 protein. Among nearly 600,000 distinct CDR3 sequences listed, over 11% were seen once. The hyperthyroidism patients had all been newly diagnosed, and their disease duration was under 2 months. Their ages ranged from 18 to 65 years. Exclusion followed for patients with uncontrolled infection, other autoimmune disease, pregnancy or lactation. The sample holds a few counts of this clonotype. Its target is unknown.

The specimen sequenced was blood. V is TRBV7-2 and J is TRBJ2-1, with 16 bases lining up with TRBD2. The origin of this receptor is a woman aged 25-40 years with Graves' hyperthyroidism that later progressed to Graves' ophthalmopathy. This CDR3 is CASSKRGLAGGGNEQFF. CDR3 DNA sequence: TGTGCCAGCAGCAAGAGGGGACTAGCGGGAGGGGGCAATGAGCAGTTCTTC.